This T cell receptor beta chain was recovered during a study of CD8+ T cells in alopecia areata. Across the whole study: Each day, treated patients took oral tofacitinib twice, at 5 to 10 mg per dose.

The sorting of PBMCs gave CD4+ and CD8+ T cells. Reverse transcribed after extraction, RNA yielded cDNA as the sequencing template. Libraries were prepared by immunoSEQ multiplex PCR; TCRdb keeps only in-frame clonotypes and omits some of them. This sample has around 130,000 clones, with approximately 53% found just once. With respect to this clone: What it binds is unknown.

Germline V CDR1 and CDR2: MNHEY, SMNVEV (reference sequence). V was cut by 5 bases and J by 4 bases, with 11 bases left in between. The CDR3 length is 13 residues. Findings and caveats of the study: More clonal than normal scalp was lesional scalp, particularly alopecia totalis/universalis. Alphabeta T cells residing in normal skin are also sequenced in scalp samples.

V is TRBV27 and J is TRBJ1-2; the D gene is possibly TRBD1 (5 bases). The source material was CD4+ T cells sorted from blood, sampled at week 0. The receptor was isolated from a human donor with alopecia areata. CDR3 DNA sequence: TGTGCCAGCAGTCTAACAGGAGTCTATGGCTACACCTTC. Its translation is CASSLTGVYGYTF.